Here is one T cell receptor (beta chain) with its context. What it recognizes is unknown. The data were taken from a study of response to subunit inactivated influenza vaccine. Broader study findings: New T cells are recruited in small numbers by each seasonal influenza vaccination, according to the authors' suggestion.

CDR1 and CDR2 from the germline V gene are SGHRS and YFSETQ. CDR3 length: 18 residues. V dropped 4 bases and J dropped 6; count of bases not matched to a gene: 18. TCRdb called the RT-PCR reads again in MiXCR, with one record for every CDR3 protein. This sample has hundreds of thousands of distinct CDR3 sequences, with about a fifth found just once. The chain is built from TRBV5-1 and TRBJ2-7; 11 positions match TRBD1. This material consisted of PBMCs from blood, taken less than 22 months after vaccination. The sequence was collected from a man between 50 and 69 years old who received an inactivated influenza vaccine. The CDR3 DNA sequence: TGCGCCAGCAGCCTCCCGGCCCCCCCCGGGACAGGGGGTTTCGAGCAGTACTTC. Protein product: CASSLPAPPGTGGFEQYF.